This passage covers 20 T cell receptor beta chains from one sample sequenced in a study of CD8 T cells in ankylosing spondylitis. MiXCR, applied by TCRdb to the 5' RACE reads, yields one record per CDR3 protein. The sample yields a few hundred thousand distinct CDR3 sequences, roughly 20% seen once. The sequenced sample was blood, either unsorted or a sorted T cell fraction (not recorded which). The source of these receptors is a female donor with ankylosing spondylitis or in good health (not recorded which).

V gene TRBV28 combines with J gene TRBJ1-1; D possibly corresponds to TRBD1 (5 bases). Trimming shortened V by 6 bases and J by 0 bases, and 14 bases separated the two germline ends. Germline CDR1 reads MDHEN; CDR2 reads SYDVKM. This CDR3 is built from 15 residues. For the CDR3, the DNA is TGTGCCAGCAGCCCACAGGTCGCTATGAACACTGAAGCTTTCTTT. It yields the protein CASSPQVAMNTEAFF.

This clonotype was seen ten or more times. V usage is TRBV29-1 and J usage is TRBJ2-1; D is undetermined. Per the germline V gene, CDR1 is SQVTM and CDR2 is ANQGSEA. This CDR3 has 12 residues. V was cut by 4 bases and J by 10 bases, with 14 bases left in between. The CDR3, as DNA: TGCAGCGTTGGAAAGGGTTTCGGGGAGCAGTTCTTC. The encoded protein is CSVGKGFGEQFF.

This chain links TRBV6-1 with TRBJ1-6; no definite D call. V lost 5 bases, J lost 6 bases, and 14 bases lay in between. The CDR3 runs 15 residues. The germline V gene has CDR1 MNHNS and CDR2 SASEGT. This CDR3 reads CASSPRPESNSPLHF. CDR3 sequence (DNA): TGTGCCAGCAGTCCACGACCAGAAAGTAATTCACCCCTCCACTTT.

The rearrangement uses TRBV7-9 and TRBJ2-2; D is undetermined. CDR1 is SEHNR and CDR2 is FQNEAQ in the germline V gene (reference sequence). V gave up 8 bases and J gave up 2 bases, with 12 bases separating them. The CDR3 covers 14 residues. CDR3 in amino acids: CASETHANTGELFF. The CDR3 DNA is TGTGCCAGCGAGACACACGCTAACACCGGGGAGCTGTTTTTT. Complete variable domain (other parts from reference TRBV7-9 and TRBJ2-2): DTGVSQNPRHKITKRGQNVTFRCDPISEHNRLYWYRQTLGQGPEFLTYFQNEAQLEKSRLLSDRFSAERPKGSFSTLEIQRTEQGDSAMYLCASETHANTGELFFGEGSRLTVL.

The chain links TRBV7-9 to TRBJ2-5; TRBD1 matches 7 bases. Germline values: CDR1 SEHNR, CDR2 FQNEAQ (reference sequence). CDR3 length: 14 residues. Trimming removed 5 bases from V and 4 bases from J; junction bases left unmatched: 7. CDR3 coding DNA: TGTGCCAGCAGCGCTCAAACAGGGGCAGAGACCCAGTACTTC. Translation gives CASSAQTGAETQYF.

The table lists this clonotype with many counts. The chain has TRBV28 and TRBJ2-1, with TRBD2 matching over 13 bases. V gave up 2 bases and J gave up 7 bases; unmatched junction bases: 2. Germline CDR1 is MDHEN and CDR2 is SYDVKM. The CDR3 sequence is 15 residues long. The CDR3 bases are TGTGCCAGCAGTTTAGGGACTAGCGGGATGAATGAGCAGTTCTTC. Residues: CASSLGTSGMNEQFF.

This clonotype was seen a few times. This chain uses TRBV20-1 with TRBJ1-5; TRBD1 matches at 8 bases. Unmatched junction bases numbered 13, after V lost 5 bases and J lost 7 bases. Per germline, CDR1 DFQATT and CDR2 SNEGSKA (reference sequence). The CDR3 runs 15 residues. The CDR3 sequence: CSARRGTGGSQPQHF. CDR3 bases: TGCAGTGCTCGACGGGGCACAGGGGGTTCACAGCCCCAGCATTTT.

The chain is built from TRBV20-1 and TRBJ1-2, with 8 bases fitting TRBD1. The germline gives CDR1 DFQATT, CDR2 SNEGSKA (reference sequence). This CDR3 has 13 residues. V gave up 2 bases and J gave up 4 bases; unmatched junction bases: 3. The CDR3 nucleotides read TGCAGTGCTAGATACACAGGGGGCTATGGCTACACCTTC. Its translation is CSARYTGGYGYTF.

This clonotype has a count of ten or more. The rearrangement uses TRBV3-1 and TRBJ1-1; D is unclear. Germline CDR1 reads LGHDT; CDR2 reads YNNKEL (reference sequence). V dropped 4 bases and J dropped 6 bases, with 12 bases sitting between them. This CDR3 is built from 13 residues. Here the CDR3 DNA reads TGTGCCAGCAGCCTTCACGGAACCGCTGAAGCTTTCTTT. This gives the protein CASSLHGTAEAFF.

This clonotype has a handful of counts. The chain links TRBV18 to TRBJ1-1; tentatively, D is TRBD1 (6 bases). There are 14 residues in the CDR3. The germline V gene has CDR1 KGHSH and CDR2 LQKENI. Deletions cut 3 bases from V and 0 bases from J, with 8 bases between. CDR3 residues: CASSPWTVNTEAFF. The DNA for the CDR3 is TGTGCCAGCTCACCCTGGACAGTGAACACTGAAGCTTTCTTT.

The CDR3 coding sequence is TGTGCTAGTGGTTTGAACAGCAATCAGCCCCAGCATTTT. Its protein is CASGLNSNQPQHF. The rearrangement links TRBV12-5 to TRBJ1-5; D call uncertain. The CDR3 consists of 13 residues. The germline V gene has CDR1 LGHNT and CDR2 FRNRAP. The V end was cut by 2 bases, the J end by 1 base, with 3 bases between.

In this sample, this clonotype turned up a few times. The chain couples TRBV7-2 to TRBJ2-7; 9 nucleotides align to TRBD1. V was pared by 10 bases and J by 4 bases, with 8 bases of the junction left unmatched. This CDR3 is built from 13 residues. Germline CDR1 is SGHTA and CDR2 is FQGNSA. CDR3: CATNRDRDYEQYF. Written as DNA, the CDR3 is TGTGCCACCAACCGGGACAGGGATTACGAGCAGTACTTC. The full variable domain, its missing parts supplied by reference TRBV7-2 and TRBJ2-7, is GAGVSQSPSNKVTEKGKDVELRCDPISGHTALYWYRQSLGQGLEFLIYFQGNSAPDKSGLPSDRFSAERTGGSVSTLTIQRTQQEDSAVYLCATNRDRDYEQYFGPGTRLTVT.

The chain joins TRBV5-5 to TRBJ2-7; 8 bases are shared with TRBD2. This CDR3 spans 16 amino acids. Per germline, CDR1 SGHKS and CDR2 YYEKEE (reference sequence). Losses at the gene ends were 3 bases for V and 6 bases for J; bases not matched to a gene: 14. The CDR3 DNA is TGTGCCAGCAGCTCCTCCGGGACTAGACCCTTTATCGAGCAGTACTTC. Protein product: CASSSSGTRPFIEQYF.

V and J are TRBV6-1 and TRBJ2-7; possibly TRBD2 for D (5 bases). The CDR3 consists of 14 residues. Trimming stripped 7 bases from V and 3 bases from J, with 16 bases between. CDR1 and CDR2 from the germline V gene are MNHNS and SASEGT. CDR3 nucleotide sequence: TGTGCCAGCACGACCCGCGAGGGAGACTACGAGCAGTACTTC. Translation: CASTTREGDYEQYF.

The V and J genes are TRBV2 and TRBJ2-7; D remains ambiguous. Germline CDR1 and CDR2: SNHLY and FYNNEI. Trimming shortened V by 6 bases and J by 2 bases, and 8 bases separated the two germline ends. The CDR3 is 12 residues long. CDR3 DNA: TGTGCCAGCAGAACAGAGACCTACGAGCAGTACTTC. It encodes CASRTETYEQYF. Full variable domain (outside the CDR3, taken from reference TRBV2 and TRBJ2-7): EPEVTQTPSHQVTQMGQEVILRCVPISNHLYFYWYRQILGQKVEFLVSFYNNEISEKSEIFDDQFSVERPDGSNFTLKIRSTKLEDSAMYFCASRTETYEQYFGPGTRLTVT.

Only a few counts were recorded for this clonotype. CDR3 DNA sequence: TGTGCCACCAGCAGCTTAGCGGGAGAGAATGAGCAGTTCTTC. Translation gives CATSSLAGENEQFF. The gene calls are TRBV15 and TRBJ2-1; 9 positions match TRBD2. The CDR3 spans 14 residues. The trim removed 3 bases at V and 7 bases at J, leaving 4 bases unmatched. Germline V gene lookup returns CDR1 LNHNV and CDR2 YYDKDF (reference sequence).

To note about this clonotype: This CDR3 fails to terminate in the conserved phenylalanine or tryptophan, so it likely reflects a read error. The DNA is left out, because the CDR3 cannot be placed on it with certainty; the CDR3 is given as TCRdb lists it. The J gene is TRBJ2-1, the V gene TRBV5-1; the table assigns TRBD1, which was not confirmed against the DNA. The CDR3 is 9 amino acids long, termini counted. Germline V gene data show CDR1 as SGHRS and CDR2 as YFSETQ. The CDR3 sequence: CASTSLGSL.

In this sample, this clonotype turned up a few times. The chain recombines TRBV18 with TRBJ2-3, with a possible D match to TRBD2 (6 bases). Trimming removed 8 bases at V and 5 bases at J, with 14 bases between. Germline V gives CDR1 KGHSH, CDR2 LQKENI. The CDR3 totals 13 residues. In DNA, the CDR3 is TGTGCCAGCAGGGACTTCCACAAAGATACGCAGTATTTT. This sequence encodes CASRDFHKDTQYF.

This chain joins TRBV20-1 and TRBJ2-3; 8 nucleotides match TRBD2. With 0 bases clipped from V and 3 bases from J, the junction kept 11 bases outside the gene matches. Germline loops: CDR1 DFQATT, CDR2 SNEGSKA (reference sequence). CDR3 length: 17 amino acids. The CDR3 protein is CSARDEWGSGTTDTQYF. CDR3 DNA: TGCAGTGCTAGAGATGAATGGGGTAGCGGGACTACAGATACGCAGTATTTT.

This clonotype turned up a few times. The gene calls are TRBV10-3 and TRBJ2-7; 9 bases map to TRBD1. V lost 5 bases to trimming and J lost 3 bases; unmatched junction nucleotides: 5. CDR1 ENHRY and CDR2 SYGVKD come from the germline V gene. The CDR3 runs to 14 residues. The chain's CDR3 is CAISIPGQGYEQYF. In DNA, the CDR3 is TGTGCCATCAGTATACCGGGACAGGGCTACGAGCAGTACTTC.